This paragraph reports one T cell receptor (beta chain). Its antigen is not known. CDR3 size: 16 residues. Germline loops: CDR1 SGHDN, CDR2 FVKESK. The trim removed 0 bases at V and 12 bases at J, leaving 7 bases unmatched. The data were obtained in a study of T cell responses to AZD1222 COVID-19 vaccine. Study-wide results and limits: At baseline, just 6 or 7 AZD1222 recipients tested seropositive. Once two AZD1222 doses were given, Spike-specific TCR breadth and depth went up.

Sequenced by immunoSEQ multiplex PCR; TCRdb stores in-frame clones only, minus some. The table includes about 110,000 clones, 70% to 90% detected once. This sequence joins TRBV14 and TRBJ2-1, with 14 bases lining up with TRBD2. The source is an adult in good health. This material consisted of peripheral blood, taken on day 0 of AZD1222 vaccination. CDR3 nucleotide sequence: TGTGCCAGCAGCCAAGAGACTAGCGGGAGGGCCAAGGGGCAGTTCTTC. Translating gives CASSQETSGRAKGQFF.